This is a list of T cell receptor beta chains from one sample in a study of blood T cell repertoires in COVID-19. TCRdb keeps only in-frame clones here, not all; method: immunoSEQ multiplex PCR. The sample lists tens of thousands of clones, over 80% occurring once. Sequenced: peripheral blood. These receptors were collected from a human donor in a cohort sampled during active COVID-19. Each CDR3 is given with its conserved first and last residue. A D gene is named only where the DNA matches it firmly. For some rows the clone size is stated as once, few or many, or as a class when expanded; others skip it.

J,V,length,D,size,DNA,CDR3
TRBJ2-2,TRBV19,17,TRBD2,-,TGTGCCAGTAGTTCGCAATTCGGACTAGCGGACACCGGGGAGCTGTTTTTT,CASSSQFGLADTGELFF
TRBJ2-7,TRBV6-7,16,TRBD2,-,TGTGCCACCCCAGGCCCCAGGCTAGCGGGTAGGTACGAGCAGTACTTC,CATPGPRLAGRYEQYF
TRBJ2-3,TRBV19,15,TRBD2,-,TGTGCCAGTAGGGGACTAGCGGGAGGCACAGATACGCAGTATTTT,CASRGLAGGTDTQYF
TRBJ2-3,TRBV6-5,15,-,-,TGTGCCAGCAAACTGGGGGGGGGCGGGGGAGATACGCAGTATTTT,CASKLGGGGGDTQYF
TRBJ1-1,TRBV5-4,15,TRBD1,-,TGTGCCAGCAGCTTGGATTTGGGACAGGGGGCTGAAGCTTTCTTT,CASSLDLGQGAEAFF
TRBJ1-4,TRBV28,16,TRBD1,-,TGTGCCAGCAGTCCGGGACAGCATCAGAAACGGGAAAAACTGTTTTTT,CASSPGQHQKREKLFF
TRBJ2-7,TRBV10-3,15,-,-,TGTGCCATCAGTTTCGCTAGCGTACGACAATACGAGCAGTACTTC,CAISFASVRQYEQYF
TRBJ1-3,TRBV28,15,-,few,TGTGCCAGCAGTTTACCGACAGGCTCTGGAAACACCATATATTTT,CASSLPTGSGNTIYF
TRBJ1-1,TRBV29-1,12,-,-,TGCAGCGTTGCGGGGAGTGTCGCTGAAGCTTTCTTT,CSVAGSVAEAFF
TRBJ2-3,TRBV5-1,14,TRBD1,-,TGCGCCAGCAGGCGGACAGGGGGCGCAGATACGCAGTATTTT,CASRRTGGADTQYF
TRBJ1-2,TRBV27,14,-,-,TGTGCCAGCAGTTTATCTCCGTATTACTATGGCTACACCTTC,CASSLSPYYYGYTF
TRBJ2-1,TRBV28,15,TRBD2,-,TGTGCCAGCAGTCGTGGGACTAGCGGGAGCAATGAGCAGTTCTTC,CASSRGTSGSNEQFF
TRBJ1-1,TRBV5-1,15,TRBD1,-,TGCGCCAGCAGCTTGGCCGGGACAGTCAATACTGAAGCTTTCTTT,CASSLAGTVNTEAFF
TRBJ2-5,TRBV9,16,-,once,TGTGCCAGCAGCCCCCCCCAGCGGTCGACCCAAGAGACCCAGTACTTC,CASSPPQRSTQETQYF
TRBJ2-3,TRBV11-3,15,TRBD1,-,TGTGCCAGCAGCTTAGCCGGGACAGGGGGCGATACGCAGTATTTT,CASSLAGTGGDTQYF
TRBJ1-2,TRBV6-6,12,-,-,TGTGCCAGCAGTCTTCGGGGGGATGGCTACACCTTC,CASSLRGDGYTF
TRBJ2-1,TRBV11-3,12,TRBD1,-,TGTGCCAGCGGCAGGGGGTCGAATGAGCAGTTCTTC,CASGRGSNEQFF
TRBJ2-1,TRBV11-3,16,TRBD2,-,TGTGCCAGCAGCCCTGACGGGAGGGAGGGGATCGATGAGCAGTTCTTC,CASSPDGREGIDEQFF
TRBJ2-2,TRBV29-1,16,TRBD2,-,TGCAGCGTGGCCCGAGAGAGCGGGAGGGCCCCCGGGGAGCTGTTTTTT,CSVARESGRAPGELFF
TRBJ1-2,TRBV19,16,TRBD1,-,TGTGCCAGTAGTTTCCTCGCAGGGCCAGGGGGAAATGGCTACACCTTC,CASSFLAGPGGNGYTF
TRBJ2-7,TRBV5-1,15,TRBD1,-,TGCGCCAGCAGCTTGGTTGGACAGGGGAGCAACGAGCAGTACTTC,CASSLVGQGSNEQYF
TRBJ2-7,TRBV28,14,TRBD2,-,TGTGCCAGCAGTCTACTAGCGGGAGTCTACGAGCAGTACTTC,CASSLLAGVYEQYF
TRBJ2-7,TRBV4-3,16,TRBD1,-,TGCGCCAGCAGCCAAGAGACAGGGCCTTCCTCCTACGAGCAGTACTTC,CASSQETGPSSYEQYF
TRBJ2-1,TRBV4-2,14,-,-,TGTGCCAGCAGCCGCGGGGTTACCTACAATGAGCAGTTCTTC,CASSRGVTYNEQFF
TRBJ1-1,TRBV7-2,13,-,-,TGTGCCAGCAGCTTATACAGGAACACTGAAGCTTTCTTT,CASSLYRNTEAFF
TRBJ2-4,TRBV12-5,15,-,-,TGTGCTAGTGGTTTATCAGGGAGGGCCAAAAACATTCAGTACTTC,CASGLSGRAKNIQYF
TRBJ2-5,TRBV7-2,14,TRBD2,-,TGTGCCAGCAGCCAAACCTTAGCGGGAGAGACCCAGTACTTC,CASSQTLAGETQYF
TRBJ2-1,TRBV5-1,15,-,few,TGCGCCAGCAGCTTGTCCTGGACGGGCGGGACTGAGCAGTTCTTC,CASSLSWTGGTEQFF
TRBJ1-3,TRBV19,15,-,-,TGTGCCAGTAGTACGAGGACTGAAACTGGAAACACCATATATTTT,CASSTRTETGNTIYF
TRBJ1-2,TRBV6-5,14,TRBD1,-,TGTGCCAGCAGTCCGCTCCAGGGGGGCTATGGCTACACCTTC,CASSPLQGGYGYTF
TRBJ2-5,TRBV5-4,15,-,once,TGTGCCAGCAGCTTTCACTCGGGTCCTGGAGAGACCCAGTACTTC,CASSFHSGPGETQYF
TRBJ1-2,TRBV9,15,TRBD1,-,TGTGCCAGCAGCGACGGGACAGGGATCCTATATGGCTACACCTTC,CASSDGTGILYGYTF
TRBJ2-1,TRBV19,14,TRBD2,-,TGTGCCAGTCAAAGCGGGAGGGCCTCACATGAGCAGTTCTTC,CASQSGRASHEQFF
TRBJ1-5,TRBV2,13,-,-,TGTGCCAGCAGTGGAGGCCAGTTCCAGCCCCAGCATTTT,CASSGGQFQPQHF
TRBJ2-7,TRBV13,15,TRBD1,-,TGTGCCAGCAGCCCCCCTCTGGACAGGGGTACCGAGCAGTACTTC,CASSPPLDRGTEQYF
TRBJ2-7,TRBV5-6,14,TRBD1,once,TGTGCCAGCAGCTTCGGGACAGGGTCCTACGAGCAGTACTTC,CASSFGTGSYEQYF
TRBJ2-5,TRBV7-9,14,-,-,TGTGCCAGCAGCGAATCGGGAATCCAAGAGACCCAGTACTTC,CASSESGIQETQYF
TRBJ2-4,TRBV6-5,12,-,-,TGTGCCACCAAACCGGACAGTAACATTCAGTACTTC,CATKPDSNIQYF
TRBJ1-1,TRBV5-1,14,TRBD1,-,TGCGCCAGCAGCTGGGGACAGGGGAACACTGAAGCTTTCTTT,CASSWGQGNTEAFF
TRBJ2-3,TRBV5-4,15,TRBD2,once,TGTGCCAGCAGCTTTCGGGGGGGCGTCACAGATACGCAGTATTTT,CASSFRGGVTDTQYF
TRBJ2-5,TRBV5-1,14,TRBD1,-,TGCGCCAGCAGCTTGGAGGGACAGCTAGAGACCCAGTACTTC,CASSLEGQLETQYF